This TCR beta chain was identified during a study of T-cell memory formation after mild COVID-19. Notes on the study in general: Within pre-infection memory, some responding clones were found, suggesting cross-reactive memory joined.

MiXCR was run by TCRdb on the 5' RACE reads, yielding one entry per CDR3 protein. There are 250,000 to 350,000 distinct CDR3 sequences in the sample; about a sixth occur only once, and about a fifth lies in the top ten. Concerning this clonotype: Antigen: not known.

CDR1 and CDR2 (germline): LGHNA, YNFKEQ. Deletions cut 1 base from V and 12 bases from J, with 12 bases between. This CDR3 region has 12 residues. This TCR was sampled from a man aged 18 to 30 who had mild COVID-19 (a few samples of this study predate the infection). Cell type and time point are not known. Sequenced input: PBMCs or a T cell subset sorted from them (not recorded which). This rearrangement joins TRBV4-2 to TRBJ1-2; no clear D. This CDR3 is CASSQGPLVDTF. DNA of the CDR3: TGTGCCAGCAGCCAAGGTCCACTTGTAGACACCTTC.